This TCR beta chain was observed in a study of cytomegalovirus exposure and HLA in healthy donors. This CDR3 has 14 residues. Trimming stripped 4 bases from V and 0 bases from J, with 10 bases between. Germline CDR1 and CDR2: LGHNA and YNFKEQ. Vbeta (60) and Jbeta (13) primers were used in the PCR. The repertoire was sequenced with immunoSEQ multiplex PCR; TCRdb's copy has only in-frame clones and lacks some. This sample has nearly 110,000 clones; over 60% occur once, and the top ten carry roughly 4.2%. The receptor was derived from a male donor in good health and CMV-seronegative. The genes are TRBV4-2 and TRBJ2-7, with D perhaps TRBD2 (5 bases). Sequencing was performed on PBMCs. CDR3: CASSPGLSSYEQYF. CDR3 sequence (DNA): TGTGCCAGCAGCCCCGGACTGAGCTCCTACGAGCAGTACTTC.